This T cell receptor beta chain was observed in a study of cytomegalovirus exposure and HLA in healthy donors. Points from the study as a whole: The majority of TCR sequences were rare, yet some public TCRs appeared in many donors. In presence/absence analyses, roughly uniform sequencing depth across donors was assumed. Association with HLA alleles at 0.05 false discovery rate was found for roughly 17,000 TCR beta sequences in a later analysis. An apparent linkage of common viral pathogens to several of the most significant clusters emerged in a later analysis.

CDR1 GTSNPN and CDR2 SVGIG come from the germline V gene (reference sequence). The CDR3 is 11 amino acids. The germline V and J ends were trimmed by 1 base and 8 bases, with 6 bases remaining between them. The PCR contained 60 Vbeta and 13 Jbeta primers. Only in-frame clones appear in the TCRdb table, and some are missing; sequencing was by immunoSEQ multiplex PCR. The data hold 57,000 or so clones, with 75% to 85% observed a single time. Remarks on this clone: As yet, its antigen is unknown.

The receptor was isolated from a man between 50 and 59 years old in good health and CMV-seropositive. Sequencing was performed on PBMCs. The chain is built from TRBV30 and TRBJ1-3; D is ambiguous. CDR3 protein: CAWSARDTIYF. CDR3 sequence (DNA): TGTGCCTGGAGTGCCCGGGACACCATATATTTT. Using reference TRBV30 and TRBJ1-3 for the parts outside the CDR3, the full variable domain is SQTIHQWPATLVQPVGSPLSLECTVEGTSNPNLYWYRQAAGRGLQLLFYSVGIGQISSEVPQNLSASRPQDRQFILSSKKLLLSDSGFYLCAWSARDTIYFGEGSWLTVV.